The rows below give T cell receptor beta chains drawn from one sample of a study of control samples from healthy donors and cancer patients. Only in-frame clones appear in the TCRdb table, and some are missing; sequencing was by immunoSEQ multiplex PCR. Of more than 95,000 clones in the sample, more than 75% were seen once. The sequenced sample was blood. These receptors came from a woman in her sixties or seventies in good health. Each CDR3 is given with its conserved first and last residue. The D gene is left open where the match is weak. Only some rows state a clone size, as once, few, many or a class for expanded clones.

TGTGCCAGCAGCCGCGGGGGAAGGGTCGACGAGCAGTACTTC,CASSRGGRVDEQYF,TRBD2,TRBJ2-7,NA,TRBV5-6
TGTGCCAGCAGCTTATCGGGGATGCTGAACACCGGGGAGCTGTTTTTT,CASSLSGMLNTGELFF,NA,TRBJ2-2,NA,TRBV5-6
TGCGCCAGCAGTGGAGGAGAGAGAAATTTGGATACGCAGTATTTT,CASSGGERNLDTQYF,NA,TRBJ2-3,once,TRBV10-1
TGTGCCAGCAGTGGGGGAGGGCAGCCTTTCAATCAGCCCCAGCATTTT,CASSGGGQPFNQPQHF,NA,TRBJ1-5,NA,TRBV6-2/TRBV6-3
TGTGCCACCAGCAAAAAACAGGACGTTAACTATGGCTACACCTTC,CATSKKQDVNYGYTF,NA,TRBJ1-2,NA,TRBV15
TGTGCCAGCAGCGCCCGGACAGGGTACAATGAGCAGTTCTTC,CASSARTGYNEQFF,TRBD1,TRBJ2-1,NA,TRBV9
TGTGCCAGCAGTTCAGGACTAGCGGGGGGGGAGACCCAGTACTTC,CASSSGLAGGETQYF,TRBD2,TRBJ2-5,NA,TRBV2
TGTGCCAGCAGTGACCGGATGGGAAAAGCTTTCTTT,CASSDRMGKAFF,NA,TRBJ1-1,NA,TRBV6-4
TGTGCCAGCAGTTCTGCTGGGGTAATTTCCACAGATACGCAGTATTTT,CASSSAGVISTDTQYF,NA,TRBJ2-3,NA,TRBV7-8
TGTGCCAGCAAACGGGGGGGTCCTTTCACGCAGTATTTT,CASKRGGPFTQYF,TRBD2,TRBJ2-3,NA,TRBV6-5
TGTGCCAGCTCTCCCGGATCCTACGAGCAGTACTTC,CASSPGSYEQYF,NA,TRBJ2-7,NA,TRBV18
TGTGCCAGCAGCCCTCGGTTGGGATCGAACACCGGGGAGCTGTTTTTT,CASSPRLGSNTGELFF,NA,TRBJ2-2,NA,TRBV9
TGTGCCAGCACTAGACCGCGGACATTCTATAATTCACCCCTCCACTTT,CASTRPRTFYNSPLHF,NA,TRBJ1-6,NA,TRBV5-8
TGCGCCAGCAGCCCACGCCTGGGGAGTGGGCCAGATACGCAGTATTTT,CASSPRLGSGPDTQYF,NA,TRBJ2-3,NA,TRBV4-1
TGTGCCAGCTCACCAAGTGCGACAGCGTCCTATGGCTACACCTTC,CASSPSATASYGYTF,NA,TRBJ1-2,once,TRBV18
TGTGCCATCAGTGAGAGGGCCAAATCCTACGAGCAGTACTTC,CAISERAKSYEQYF,NA,TRBJ2-7,once,TRBV10-3
TGTGCCAGTCGACAGGGGGCCGAGGAAAAACTGTTTTTT,CASRQGAEEKLFF,TRBD1,TRBJ1-4,NA,TRBV3-1/TRBV3-2
TGCGCCAGCAGTAAGGAAATGAGGGCAGATACGCAGTATTTT,CASSKEMRADTQYF,NA,TRBJ2-3,NA,TRBV10-1
TGTGCCACCAGCCTACGGACAGCTGGAAACACCATATATTTT,CATSLRTAGNTIYF,NA,TRBJ1-3,NA,TRBV15
TGCAGTGCTAGTGAGGGAGTGGGTGAAAAACTGTTTTTT,CSASEGVGEKLFF,NA,TRBJ1-4,NA,TRBV20-1
TGTGCCAGCAGCAAACCGGGGACCTGCGGCTATGGCTACACCTTC,CASSKPGTCGYGYTF,NA,TRBJ1-2,NA,TRBV7-2
TGTGCCAGCAATCGAGGGGGGGGGCATGGCTACACCTTC,CASNRGGGHGYTF,NA,TRBJ1-2,NA,TRBV6-5
TGTGCCAGCAGCCTCCGACAGGATGCCTCCACAGATACGCAGTATTTT,CASSLRQDASTDTQYF,NA,TRBJ2-3,NA,TRBV9
TGCGCCAGCAGCGTCATGGGCGGGCCAGACTACACCTTC,CASSVMGGPDYTF,NA,TRBJ1-2,NA,TRBV5-1
TGTGCCAGCAGTTCACCCTATTCACCCCTCCACTTT,CASSSPYSPLHF,NA,TRBJ1-6,few,TRBV6-5